The TCR beta chain described here comes from a study of post-analysis software for immune sequencing data. The TCR beta cDNA libraries contained unique molecular identifiers. TCRdb used MiXCR to reprocess the PCR reads, holding one entry per CDR3 protein. The sample has roughly 650,000 distinct CDR3 sequences, more than 50% seen once; the top ten hold around 11%. Points from the study as a whole: F measure clustering grouped samples strongly by preparation batch. Included in a set of about five TRBV segments more frequent in patients than controls were TRBV5-6, TRBV5-1 and TRBV20-1.

Trimming took 3 bases from V and 9 from J; bases not matched to a gene: 8. CDR3 length equals 15 residues. Germline-derived CDR1 and CDR2 are WSHSY and SAAADI. Comment on this clonotype: What it binds is not known.

This TCR was recovered from a girl aged 2 to 10 with multiple sclerosis. V gene TRBV10-2 combines with J gene TRBJ2-1; 10 bases are shared with TRBD2. The sequenced sample consisted of blood. CDR3 sequence reads: CASSDTSGGASEQFF. The CDR3 bases are TGCGCCAGCAGTGATACAAGCGGGGGGGCCAGTGAGCAGTTCTTC.